Sequencing of this TCR beta chain was carried out in a study of beta chain features in type 1 diabetes. On the study more broadly: Examination covered 107,917,701 sorted cells spanning all samples. Overall study findings and caveats: TCRB CDR3 length was moderately but significantly reduced in all four CD4+ subsets of Type 1 diabetes patients. When cDNA is sequenced, cells with high TCR expression could be over-represented. Resolution of whether HLA type affects TCRB rearrangement was not achieved here. PCR might favor shorter templates, equally in patients and controls.

As every portion of the isolated RNA was reverse transcribed, the sequencing read expressed TCRB transcripts. Libraries were prepared by immunoSEQ multiplex PCR; TCRdb keeps only in-frame clonotypes and omits some of them. In the table there are about 370,000 clones, 9.6% of which are singletons. Points on this clone: No antigen is known for it.

V was clipped by 8 bases and J by 9 bases; unmatched bases: 10. CDR1 and CDR2 from the germline V gene are LNHDA and SQIVND (reference sequence). The length of the CDR3 is 13 residues. The sample consisted of central memory CD4+ T cells from blood. The gene calls are TRBV19 and TRBJ2-1; the match to TRBD2 covers 7 bases. The TCR sequence derives from a man aged 30-40 years with type 1 diabetes. CDR3 coding DNA: TGTGCCAGTGAAAAGCGGGATCTCGGTGAGCAGTTCTTC. Protein sequence: CASEKRDLGEQFF.